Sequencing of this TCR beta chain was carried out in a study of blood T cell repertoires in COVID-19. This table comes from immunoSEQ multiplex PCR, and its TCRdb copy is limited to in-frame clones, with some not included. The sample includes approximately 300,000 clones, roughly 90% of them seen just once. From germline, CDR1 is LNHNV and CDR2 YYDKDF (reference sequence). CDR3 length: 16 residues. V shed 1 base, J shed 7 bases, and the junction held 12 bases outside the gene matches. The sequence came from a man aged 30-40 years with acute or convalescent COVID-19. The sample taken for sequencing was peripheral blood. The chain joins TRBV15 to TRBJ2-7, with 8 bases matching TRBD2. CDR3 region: CATSRAGGRARGEQYF. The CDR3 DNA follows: TGTGCCACCAGCAGAGCGGGAGGGAGGGCCCGAGGGGAGCAGTACTTC.